This TCR beta chain is from a study of Graves' ophthalmopathy and Graves' hyperthyroidism. Ineligible for inclusion were patients with other autoimmune diseases, uncontrolled infections, pregnancy or lactation. There are 15 residues in the CDR3. Germline CDR1 reads SGHVS; CDR2 reads FQNEAQ. Trimming removed 2 bases from V and 5 bases from J; junction bases left unmatched: 4. Study conclusions and caveats: Built on 13 signatures, a model told ophthalmopathy apart from stable hyperthyroidism with 85% to 90% sensitivity and over 80% specificity.

This clonotype was recorded a few times. Its target is not known. RNA transcripts yielded amplified TCR beta CDR3 regions. HTBI primers primed a first-round RT-PCR, and a second-round multiplex PCR followed. TCRdb independently ran MiXCR on the multiplex PCR reads; one entry per CDR3 protein. The table has 200,000 to 250,000 distinct CDR3 sequences, 40% to 50% seen once; the top ten hold about 45%. The chain combines TRBV7-8 with TRBJ1-4, with 8 bases matching TRBD1. The clonotype originates from an adult man with Graves' ophthalmopathy. The specimen sequenced was peripheral blood. This CDR3 reads CASSLSRTGNEKLFF. DNA of the CDR3: TGTGCCAGCAGCTTATCCCGGACAGGGAATGAAAAACTGTTTTTT.